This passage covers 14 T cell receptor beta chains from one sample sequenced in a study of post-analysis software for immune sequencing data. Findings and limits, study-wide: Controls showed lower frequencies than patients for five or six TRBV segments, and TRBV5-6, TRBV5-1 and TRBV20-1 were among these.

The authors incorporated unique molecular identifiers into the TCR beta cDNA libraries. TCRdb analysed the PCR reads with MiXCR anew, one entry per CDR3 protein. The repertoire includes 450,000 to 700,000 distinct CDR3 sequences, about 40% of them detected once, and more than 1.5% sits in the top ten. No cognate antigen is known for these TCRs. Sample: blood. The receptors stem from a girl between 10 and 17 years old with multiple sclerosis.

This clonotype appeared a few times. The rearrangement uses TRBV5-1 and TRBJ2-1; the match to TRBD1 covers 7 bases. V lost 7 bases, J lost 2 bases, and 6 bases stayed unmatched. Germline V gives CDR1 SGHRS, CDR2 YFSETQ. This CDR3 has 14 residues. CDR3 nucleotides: TGCGCCAGCCGATGGGACAGCCCCTACAATGAGCAGTTCTTC. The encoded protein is CASRWDSPYNEQFF. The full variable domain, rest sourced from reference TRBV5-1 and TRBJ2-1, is KAGVTQTPRYLIKTRGQQVTLSCSPISGHRSVSWYQQTPGQGLQFLFEYFSETQRNKGNFPGRFSGRQFSNSRSEMNVSTLELGDSALYLCASRWDSPYNEQFFGPGTRLTVL.

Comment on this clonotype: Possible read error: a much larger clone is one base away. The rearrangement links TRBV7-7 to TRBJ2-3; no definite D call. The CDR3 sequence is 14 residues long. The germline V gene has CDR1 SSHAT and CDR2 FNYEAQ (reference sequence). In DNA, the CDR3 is TGTGCTAGCAACCCCCTCCCCCAGTCAGATACGCAGTATTTT. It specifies CASNPLPQSDTQYF. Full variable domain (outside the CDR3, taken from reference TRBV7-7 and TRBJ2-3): GAGVSQSPRYKVTKRGQDVTLRCDPISSHATLYWYQQALGQGPEFLTYFNYEAQPDKSGLPSDRFSAERPEGSISTLTIQRTEQRDSAMYRCASNPLPQSDTQYFGPGTRLTVL.

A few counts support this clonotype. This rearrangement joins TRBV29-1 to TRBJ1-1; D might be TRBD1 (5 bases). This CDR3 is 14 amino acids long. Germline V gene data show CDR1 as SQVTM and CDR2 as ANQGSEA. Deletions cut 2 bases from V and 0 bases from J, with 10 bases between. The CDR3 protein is CSVEQRGVNTEAFF. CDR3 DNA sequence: TGCAGCGTTGAACAGCGAGGGGTGAACACTGAAGCTTTCTTT. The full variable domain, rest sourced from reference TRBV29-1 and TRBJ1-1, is SAVISQKPSRDICQRGTSLTIQCQVDSQVTMMFWYRQQPGQSLTLIATANQGSEATYESGFVIDKFPISRPNLTFSTLTVSNMSPEDSSIYLCSVEQRGVNTEAFFGQGTRLTVV.

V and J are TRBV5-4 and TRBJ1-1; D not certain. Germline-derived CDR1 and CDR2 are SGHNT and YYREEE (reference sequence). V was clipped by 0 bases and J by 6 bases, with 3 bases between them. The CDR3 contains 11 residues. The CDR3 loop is CASSLGPEAFF. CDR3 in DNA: TGTGCCAGCAGCTTGGGGCCTGAAGCTTTCTTT.

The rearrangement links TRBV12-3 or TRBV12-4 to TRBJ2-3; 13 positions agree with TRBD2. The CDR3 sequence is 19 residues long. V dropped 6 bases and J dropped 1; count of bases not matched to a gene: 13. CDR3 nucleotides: TGTGCCAGCAGCTGGACTAGCGGGAGAGATCCTCAGGGCACAGATACGCAGTATTTT. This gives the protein CASSWTSGRDPQGTDTQYF.

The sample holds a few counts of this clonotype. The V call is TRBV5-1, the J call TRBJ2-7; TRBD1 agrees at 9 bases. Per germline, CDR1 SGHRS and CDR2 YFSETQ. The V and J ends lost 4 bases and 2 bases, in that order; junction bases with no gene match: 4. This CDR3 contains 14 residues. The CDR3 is CASSNRDRAYEQYF. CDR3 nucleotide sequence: TGCGCCAGCAGCAACCGGGACAGGGCCTACGAGCAGTACTTC.

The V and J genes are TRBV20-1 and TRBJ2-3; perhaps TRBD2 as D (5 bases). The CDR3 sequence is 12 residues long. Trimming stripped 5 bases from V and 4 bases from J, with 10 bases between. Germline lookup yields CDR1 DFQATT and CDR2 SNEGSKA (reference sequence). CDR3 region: CSAYVGADTQYF. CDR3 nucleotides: TGCAGTGCTTATGTCGGGGCAGATACGCAGTATTTT.

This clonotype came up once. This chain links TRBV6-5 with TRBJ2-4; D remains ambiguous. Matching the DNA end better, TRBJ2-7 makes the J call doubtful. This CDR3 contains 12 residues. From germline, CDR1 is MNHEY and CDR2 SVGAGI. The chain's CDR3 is CASNGGTYEQYF. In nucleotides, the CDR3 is TGTGCCAGCAACGGCGGTACCTACGAGCAGTACTTC.

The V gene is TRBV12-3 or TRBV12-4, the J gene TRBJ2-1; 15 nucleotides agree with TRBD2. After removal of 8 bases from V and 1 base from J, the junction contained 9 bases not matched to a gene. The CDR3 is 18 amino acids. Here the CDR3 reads CASGGTSGRKDSYNEQFF. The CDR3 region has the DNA TGTGCCAGCGGCGGGACTAGCGGGAGGAAGGATTCCTACAATGAGCAGTTCTTC.

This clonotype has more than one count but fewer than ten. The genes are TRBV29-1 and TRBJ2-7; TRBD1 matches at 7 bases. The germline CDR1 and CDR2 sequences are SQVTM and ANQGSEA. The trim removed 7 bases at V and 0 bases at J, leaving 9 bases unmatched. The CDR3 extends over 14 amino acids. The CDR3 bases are TGCAGCGCCCGAACAGGGGTTAGCTCCTACGAGCAGTACTTC. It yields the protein CSARTGVSSYEQYF.

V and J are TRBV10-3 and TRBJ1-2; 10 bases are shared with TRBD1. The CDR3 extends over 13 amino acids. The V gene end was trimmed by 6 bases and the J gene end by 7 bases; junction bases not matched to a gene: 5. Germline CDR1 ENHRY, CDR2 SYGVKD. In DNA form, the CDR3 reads TGTGCCATCAGAAAGGGGGACAGGGGTGGCTACACCTTC. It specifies CAIRKGDRGGYTF.

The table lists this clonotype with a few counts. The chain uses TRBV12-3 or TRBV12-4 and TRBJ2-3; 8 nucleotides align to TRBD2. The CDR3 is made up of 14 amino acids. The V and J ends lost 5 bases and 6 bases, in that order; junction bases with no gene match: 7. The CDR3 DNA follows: TGTGCCAGCAGTCCGAGCGGGAGCGGCGATACGCAGTATTTT. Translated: CASSPSGSGDTQYF.

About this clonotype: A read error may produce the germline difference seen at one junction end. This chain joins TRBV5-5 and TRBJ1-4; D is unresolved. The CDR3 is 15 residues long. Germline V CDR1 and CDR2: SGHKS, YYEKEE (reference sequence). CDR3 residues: CASSLQPKSNEKRFF. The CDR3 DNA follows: TGTGCCAGCAGCTTACAACCGAAGAGCAATGAAAAACGGTTTTTT.

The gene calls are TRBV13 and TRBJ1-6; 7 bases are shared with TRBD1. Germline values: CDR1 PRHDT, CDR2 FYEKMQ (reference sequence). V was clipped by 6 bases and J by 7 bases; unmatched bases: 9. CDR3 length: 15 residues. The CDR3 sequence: CASSGGTAANSPLHF. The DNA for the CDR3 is TGTGCCAGCAGTGGGGGGACAGCTGCGAATTCACCCCTCCACTTT.